The present TCR beta chain was sequenced within a study of T cell responses to AZD1222 COVID-19 vaccine. Study-level findings and limits: Only after the peak T cell response were repertoires sampled. Clonal diversity was possibly underestimated; the donors were predominantly white British and more often female. Spike-specific TCR breadth rose after two AZD1222 doses, and depth rose as well.

The method was immunoSEQ multiplex PCR; TCRdb's version includes in-frame clones alone and lacks a portion of them. The repertoire holds 100,000 to 110,000 clones, with about 88% as singletons. A note on this clone: Its antigen is as yet unknown.

The CDR3 runs to 14 residues. Trimming shortened V by 1 base and J by 8 bases, and 14 bases separated the two germline ends. Germline V lookup: CDR1 SGHVS, CDR2 FQNEAQ. Specimen: peripheral blood, collected on day 0 of AZD1222 vaccination. The chain recombines TRBV7-8 with TRBJ1-1; D gene uncertain. The origin of this receptor is an adult in good health. The CDR3 here is CASSLVGQGKEAFF. The CDR3 DNA is TGTGCCAGCAGCTTAGTAGGTCAAGGAAAGGAAGCTTTCTTT. Filled out from reference TRBV7-8 and TRBJ1-1, the complete variable domain reads GAGVSQSPRYKVAKRGQDVALRCDPISGHVSLFWYQQALGQGPEFLTYFQNEAQLDKSGLPSDRFFAERPEGSVSTLKIQRTQQEDSAVYLCASSLVGQGKEAFFGQGTRLTVV.